This T cell receptor beta chain was sequenced for a study of response to subunit inactivated influenza vaccine. The study, taken as a whole, reports: The authors put forward the suggestion that each seasonal influenza vaccination may bring in only a limited number of new T cells.

This clonotype was detected a few times. Its antigen is currently unknown. Deletions cut 9 bases from V and 4 bases from J, with 15 bases between. Germline V lookup: CDR1 MNHNS, CDR2 SASEGT. The CDR3 totals 13 residues. TCRdb re-called the RT-PCR reads through MiXCR, storing one row per CDR3 protein. The sample holds 300,000 to 350,000 distinct CDR3 sequences, approximately 23% seen once. The TCR comes from a man aged 50-75 years who received an inactivated influenza vaccine. The V gene is TRBV6-1, the J gene TRBJ1-2, with a possible D match to TRBD1 (6 bases). This specimen was PBMCs from blood, taken approximately 20 months after vaccination. CDR3 DNA: TGTGCCAGTGCTAGGGGGGGTAGCTATGGCTACACCTTC. Residues: CASARGGSYGYTF.